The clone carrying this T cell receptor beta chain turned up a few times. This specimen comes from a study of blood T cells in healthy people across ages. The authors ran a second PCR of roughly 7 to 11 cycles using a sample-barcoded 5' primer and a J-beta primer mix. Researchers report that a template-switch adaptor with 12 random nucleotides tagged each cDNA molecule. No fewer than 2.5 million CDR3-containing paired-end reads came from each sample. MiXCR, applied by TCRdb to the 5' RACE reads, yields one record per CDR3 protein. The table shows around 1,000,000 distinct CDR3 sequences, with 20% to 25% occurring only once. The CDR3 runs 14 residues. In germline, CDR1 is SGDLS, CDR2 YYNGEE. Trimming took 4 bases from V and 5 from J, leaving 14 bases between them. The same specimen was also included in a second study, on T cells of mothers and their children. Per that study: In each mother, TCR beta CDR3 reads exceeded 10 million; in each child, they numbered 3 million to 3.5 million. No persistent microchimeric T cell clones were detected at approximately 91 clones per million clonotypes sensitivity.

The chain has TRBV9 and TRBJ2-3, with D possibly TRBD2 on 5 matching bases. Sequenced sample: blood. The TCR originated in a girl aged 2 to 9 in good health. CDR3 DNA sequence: TGTGCCAGCAGCCTAGAGGGAGAGGGAGATACGCAGTATTTT. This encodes CASSLEGEGDTQYF.